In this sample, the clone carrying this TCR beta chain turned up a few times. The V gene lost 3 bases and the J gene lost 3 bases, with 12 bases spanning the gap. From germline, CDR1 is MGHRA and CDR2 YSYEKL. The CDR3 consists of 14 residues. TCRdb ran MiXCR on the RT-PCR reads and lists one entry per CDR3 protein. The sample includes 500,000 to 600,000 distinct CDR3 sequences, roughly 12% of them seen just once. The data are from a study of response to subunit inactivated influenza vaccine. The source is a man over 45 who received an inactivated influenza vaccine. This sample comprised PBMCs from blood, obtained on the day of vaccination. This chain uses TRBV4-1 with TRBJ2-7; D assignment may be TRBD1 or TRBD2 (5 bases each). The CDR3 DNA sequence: TGCGCCAGCAGCCATCGGGACGGGGACTACGAGCAGTACTTC. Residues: CASSHRDGDYEQYF.